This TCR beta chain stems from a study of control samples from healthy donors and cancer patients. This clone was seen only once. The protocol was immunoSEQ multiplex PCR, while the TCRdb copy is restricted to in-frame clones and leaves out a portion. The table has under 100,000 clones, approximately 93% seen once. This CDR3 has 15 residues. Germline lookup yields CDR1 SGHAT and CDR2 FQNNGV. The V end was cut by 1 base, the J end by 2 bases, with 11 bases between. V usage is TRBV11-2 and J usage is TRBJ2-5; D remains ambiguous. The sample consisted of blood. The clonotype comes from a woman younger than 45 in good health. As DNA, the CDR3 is TGTGCCAGCAGCTTAGTAATCTCGCCTCAAGAGACCCAGTACTTC. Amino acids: CASSLVISPQETQYF.